A selection of T cell receptor beta chains follows, all from one sample in a study of T cells in Graves' hyperthyroidism and ophthalmopathy. Using its own MiXCR run on the multiplex PCR reads, TCRdb lists one record per CDR3 protein. The sample holds 350,000 to 400,000 distinct CDR3 sequences, about 20% seen once. The sequenced sample consisted of blood. These receptors originate from a woman between 18 and 30 years old with Graves' hyperthyroidism. CDR3s include the opening cysteine and the closing phenylalanine or tryptophan. Fields, in order: V gene, D gene, J gene, clone size, CDR3 protein, CDR3 DNA. D genes are given only for firm matches. Part of the rows lack a size; the others show once, few, many or a class for expanded clones.

v_call: TRBV7-8; d_call: TRBD2; j_call: TRBJ2-7; clone_size: many; cdr3_aa: CASSNTPGGGYEQYF; cdr3_nt: TGTGCCAGCAGCAATACACCGGGGGGTGGCTACGAGCAGTACTTC
v_call: TRBV24-1; d_call: TRBD1; j_call: TRBJ2-5; clone_size: many; cdr3_aa: CATSDRTGTGETQYF; cdr3_nt: TGTGCCACCAGTGACCGGACCGGGACAGGCGAGACCCAGTACTTC
v_call: TRBV6-1; d_call: NA; j_call: TRBJ1-3; clone_size: NA; cdr3_aa: CASKSYRSGNTIYF; cdr3_nt: TGTGCCAGCAAGTCTTACAGGTCTGGAAACACCATATATTTT
v_call: TRBV11-1; d_call: NA; j_call: TRBJ1-6; clone_size: many; cdr3_aa: CASSSSTGSSSPLHF; cdr3_nt: TGTGCCAGCAGCTCGTCGACAGGCTCCTCTTCACCCCTCCACTTT
v_call: TRBV12-3/TRBV12-4; d_call: TRBD1; j_call: TRBJ2-5; clone_size: many; cdr3_aa: CASRSDRGQTQYF; cdr3_nt: TGTGCCAGCAGGTCGGACAGGGGGCAGACCCAGTACTTC
v_call: TRBV7-9; d_call: NA; j_call: TRBJ2-4; clone_size: NA; cdr3_aa: CAIGGQGQSRGNIQYF; cdr3_nt: TGTGCCATCGGGGGGCAGGGACAGTCCCGGGGGAACATTCAGTACTTC
v_call: TRBV12-3/TRBV12-4; d_call: TRBD2; j_call: TRBJ2-2; clone_size: many; cdr3_aa: CASSLRLAGVGTGELFF; cdr3_nt: TGTGCCAGCAGCCTAAGGCTAGCGGGGGTAGGAACCGGGGAGCTGTTTTTT
v_call: TRBV18; d_call: TRBD1; j_call: TRBJ1-2; clone_size: NA; cdr3_aa: CASSPGQGGMLTNYGYTF; cdr3_nt: TGTGCCAGCTCACCGGGACAGGGGGGAATGTTAACTAACTATGGCTACACCTTC
v_call: TRBV6-1; d_call: TRBD1; j_call: TRBJ1-5; clone_size: NA; cdr3_aa: CASSGTGVSQPQHF; cdr3_nt: TGTGCCAGCAGTGGGACAGGGGTGTCACAGCCCCAGCATTTT
v_call: TRBV6-1; d_call: NA; j_call: TRBJ1-1; clone_size: many; cdr3_aa: CASRQGWNTEAFF; cdr3_nt: TGTGCCAGCAGACAGGGTTGGAACACTGAAGCTTTCTTT
v_call: TRBV12-3/TRBV12-4; d_call: TRBD1; j_call: TRBJ1-1; clone_size: NA; cdr3_aa: CASVRQGNTEAFF; cdr3_nt: TGTGCCAGCGTCCGACAGGGCAACACTGAAGCTTTCTTT
v_call: TRBV6-5; d_call: NA; j_call: TRBJ1-2; clone_size: many; cdr3_aa: CASSSHPSGYTF; cdr3_nt: TGTGCCAGCAGTTCGCACCCATCAGGCTACACCTTC
v_call: TRBV28; d_call: NA; j_call: TRBJ1-5; clone_size: many; cdr3_aa: CASSFRTGMRQPQHF; cdr3_nt: TGTGCCAGCAGTTTCCGGACTGGGATGCGGCAGCCCCAGCATTTT
v_call: TRBV2; d_call: NA; j_call: TRBJ1-5; clone_size: many; cdr3_aa: CASSAMGLGNQPQHF; cdr3_nt: TGTGCCAGCAGTGCGATGGGGCTGGGCAATCAGCCCCAGCATTTT
v_call: TRBV11-2; d_call: TRBD2; j_call: TRBJ2-7; clone_size: few; cdr3_aa: CASSSPPERGGIFHEQYF; cdr3_nt: TGTGCCAGCAGCTCGCCCCCCGAGCGGGGGGGCATTTTCCACGAGCAGTACTTC
v_call: TRBV20-1; d_call: TRBD2; j_call: TRBJ2-5; clone_size: many; cdr3_aa: CSARVPLAGDQETQYF; cdr3_nt: TGCAGTGCTAGAGTCCCACTAGCGGGGGACCAAGAGACCCAGTACTTC
v_call: TRBV11-1; d_call: NA; j_call: TRBJ2-4; clone_size: many; cdr3_aa: CASSLEGRGGVDIQYF; cdr3_nt: TGTGCCAGCAGCTTAGAGGGTCGAGGGGGGGTGGACATTCAGTACTTC
v_call: TRBV11-2; d_call: TRBD2; j_call: TRBJ2-1; clone_size: NA; cdr3_aa: CASSLEASGGDDEKFF; cdr3_nt: TGTGCCAGCAGCTTGGAAGCTAGCGGGGGGGATGATGAGAAGTTCTTC
v_call: TRBV13; d_call: NA; j_call: TRBJ2-7; clone_size: NA; cdr3_aa: CASSLGALVERNYEQYF; cdr3_nt: TGTGCCAGCAGCTTAGGGGCCTTGGTGGAAAGGAACTACGAGCAGTACTTC
v_call: TRBV10-3; d_call: NA; j_call: TRBJ1-5; clone_size: many; cdr3_aa: CAISARVTEYSNQPQHF; cdr3_nt: TGTGCCATCAGCGCCCGAGTAACGGAATATAGCAATCAGCCCCAGCATTTT
v_call: TRBV15; d_call: TRBD1; j_call: TRBJ2-7; clone_size: many; cdr3_aa: CATSEPGQGAYEQYF; cdr3_nt: TGTGCCACCAGCGAGCCGGGACAGGGGGCCTACGAGCAGTACTTC
v_call: TRBV10-2; d_call: NA; j_call: TRBJ2-3; clone_size: many; cdr3_aa: CASSDGTNTDTQYF; cdr3_nt: TGCGCCAGCAGTGACGGGACCAACACAGATACGCAGTATTTT
v_call: TRBV6-1; d_call: NA; j_call: TRBJ1-2; clone_size: many; cdr3_aa: CASSEVLLSGYGYTF; cdr3_nt: TGTGCCAGCAGTGAAGTACTCCTAAGCGGCTATGGCTACACCTTC
v_call: TRBV6-1; d_call: NA; j_call: TRBJ2-5; clone_size: many; cdr3_aa: CASIKRGPGETQYF; cdr3_nt: TGTGCCAGCATAAAGAGGGGTCCAGGGGAGACCCAGTACTTC
v_call: TRBV20-1; d_call: TRBD2; j_call: TRBJ2-2; clone_size: few; cdr3_aa: CSARDGGAAGELFF; cdr3_nt: TGCAGTGCTAGAGACGGGGGGGCGGCCGGGGAGCTGTTTTTT
v_call: TRBV9; d_call: NA; j_call: TRBJ1-1; clone_size: NA; cdr3_aa: CASSVGLGGAQDTEAFF; cdr3_nt: TGTGCCAGCAGCGTAGGTTTAGGGGGGGCGCAGGACACTGAAGCTTTCTTT
v_call: TRBV20-1; d_call: NA; j_call: TRBJ2-2; clone_size: many; cdr3_aa: CSARDVRGAWNTGELFF; cdr3_nt: TGCAGTGCTAGAGATGTTAGGGGGGCTTGGAACACCGGGGAGCTGTTTTTT
v_call: TRBV7-3; d_call: NA; j_call: TRBJ1-6; clone_size: NA; cdr3_aa: CASTLGVRKVSPLHF; cdr3_nt: TGTGCCAGCACCCTGGGGGTTAGGAAGGTTTCACCCCTCCACTTT
v_call: TRBV12-3/TRBV12-4; d_call: TRBD1; j_call: TRBJ1-5; clone_size: many; cdr3_aa: CASSFRPPGQGNQPQHF; cdr3_nt: TGTGCCAGCAGTTTTCGCCCCCCGGGACAGGGTAATCAGCCCCAGCATTTT
v_call: TRBV20-1; d_call: NA; j_call: TRBJ2-7; clone_size: many; cdr3_aa: CSASRSRITSNEQYF; cdr3_nt: TGCAGTGCTAGTAGGTCCCGGATAACTTCCAACGAGCAGTACTTC
v_call: TRBV11-2; d_call: NA; j_call: TRBJ1-1; clone_size: many; cdr3_aa: CASSFRTLRQVLKSGEAFF; cdr3_nt: TGTGCCAGCAGCTTTCGGACCCTCAGACAAGTCTTAAAGAGCGGTGAAGCTTTCTTT
v_call: TRBV12-3/TRBV12-4; d_call: NA; j_call: TRBJ1-1; clone_size: many; cdr3_aa: CASSLIPGGVPEAFF; cdr3_nt: TGTGCCAGCAGTTTGATCCCAGGAGGGGTCCCTGAAGCTTTCTTT
v_call: TRBV7-8; d_call: TRBD1; j_call: TRBJ1-5; clone_size: many; cdr3_aa: CASTGDSYQPQHF; cdr3_nt: TGTGCCAGCACGGGGGACAGTTATCAGCCCCAGCATTTT
v_call: TRBV12-3/TRBV12-4; d_call: TRBD2; j_call: TRBJ2-5; clone_size: NA; cdr3_aa: CASSPRLAGGLETQYF; cdr3_nt: TGTGCCAGCAGTCCGCGACTAGCGGGGGGGCTAGAGACCCAGTACTTC
v_call: TRBV7-9; d_call: NA; j_call: TRBJ2-5; clone_size: many; cdr3_aa: CASSLSGNGETQYF; cdr3_nt: TGTGCCAGCAGCTTGAGTGGGAACGGGGAGACCCAGTACTTC
v_call: TRBV29-1; d_call: NA; j_call: TRBJ1-1; clone_size: NA; cdr3_aa: CSVQFRGRGRNTEAFF; cdr3_nt: TGCAGCGTTCAATTTAGGGGTAGGGGCCGGAACACTGAAGCTTTCTTT
v_call: TRBV7-9; d_call: NA; j_call: TRBJ2-5; clone_size: NA; cdr3_aa: CASSLAYAETQYF; cdr3_nt: TGTGCCAGCAGCTTAGCGTATGCAGAGACCCAGTACTTC
v_call: TRBV19; d_call: NA; j_call: TRBJ2-5; clone_size: many; cdr3_aa: CASSIASQGGTQYF; cdr3_nt: TGTGCCAGTAGTATCGCCTCGCAGGGGGGGACCCAGTACTTC